These 8 T cell receptor beta chains were all obtained from the same sample, sequenced in a study of shared clonotypes between healthy human individuals. The protocol was immunoSEQ multiplex PCR, while the TCRdb copy is restricted to in-frame clones and leaves out a portion. This sample carries hundreds of thousands of clones, more than 70% of them seen once, and the ten largest clones take about 11%. Specimen: PBMCs. The receptors derive from a woman in her forties in good health. Some clones in this sample may be carry-over from other donors' samples.

This clone was detected only a few times. The V call is TRBV9, the J call TRBJ2-7; no reliable D call. Germline V gives CDR1 SGDLS, CDR2 YYNGEE. With 4 bases removed from V and 6 bases from J, the gap between germline ends came to 14 bases. The CDR3 is 13 residues long. CDR3 protein: CASSLNDQGEQYF. CDR3 bases: TGTGCCAGCAGCCTCAATGATCAAGGCGAGCAGTACTTC.

The rearrangement uses TRBV6-6 and TRBJ2-7; no definite D call. Between the trimmed V and J ends, which lost 6 bases and 3 bases, there was a span of 9 bases. Looked up from germline, CDR1 is MNHNY and CDR2 is SVGAGI (reference sequence). This CDR3 region has 12 residues. The chain's CDR3 is CASRTENYEQYF. In DNA, the CDR3 is TGTGCCAGCAGGACCGAGAACTACGAGCAGTACTTC.

The CDR3 reads CASSLRVPTYEQYF. CDR3 in DNA: TGTGCCAGCAGTTTACGGGTCCCCACCTACGAGCAGTACTTC. The chain is built from TRBV28 and TRBJ2-7; D gene unclear. Germline CDR1 MDHEN, CDR2 SYDVKM. The ends were cut back, 2 bases at V and 2 bases at J, with 10 bases in the middle. The CDR3 sequence is 14 residues long.

In this sample, this clone turned up once. This rearrangement joins TRBV18 to TRBJ2-1; D may match TRBD1 or TRBD2 (5 bases each). The CDR3 consists of 15 residues. Germline V gene sequence: CDR1 KGHSH, CDR2 LQKENI. The V gene lost 3 bases and the J gene lost 7 bases, with 16 bases spanning the gap. The CDR3, as DNA: TGTGCCAGCTCACCGGTGGGGACCGCGGTGAATGAGCAGTTCTTC. Residues: CASSPVGTAVNEQFF. Full variable domain (rest looked up from reference TRBV18 and TRBJ2-1): NAGVMQNPRHLVRRRGQEARLRCSPMKGHSHVYWYRQLPEEGLKFMVYLQKENIIDESGMPKERFSAEFPKEGPSILRIQQVVRGDSAAYFCASSPVGTAVNEQFFGPGTRLTVL.

This clone was seen only a few times. Other DNA sequences in this specimen translate into the identical CDR3. DNA for the CDR3: TGCGCCAGCAGCGGCCTAGCGGGAGGGCCCGGGGGGGGCACAGATACGCAGTATTTT. Translated: CASSGLAGGPGGGTDTQYF. The chain joins TRBV5-1 to TRBJ2-3; TRBD2 matches at 12 bases. The CDR3 is made up of 19 amino acids. From germline, CDR1 is SGHRS and CDR2 YFSETQ. The V and J ends lost 4 bases and 1 base, in that order; junction bases with no gene match: 13. The full variable domain, with the rest looked up from reference TRBV5-1 and TRBJ2-3, is KAGVTQTPRYLIKTRGQQVTLSCSPISGHRSVSWYQQTPGQGLQFLFEYFSETQRNKGNFPGRFSGRQFSNSRSEMNVSTLELGDSALYLCASSGLAGGPGGGTDTQYFGPGTRLTVL.

The chain recombines TRBV28 with TRBJ1-4; 11 positions agree with TRBD1. Germline V lookup: CDR1 MDHEN, CDR2 SYDVKM. CDR3 length equals 14 residues. J lost 8 bases, V lost 8 bases, and 7 bases had no gene match. As DNA, the CDR3 is TGTGCCAGCGGGACAGGGGGTTCCTTGGAAAAACTGTTTTTT. Its protein product is CASGTGGSLEKLFF. The full variable domain, rest sourced from reference TRBV28 and TRBJ1-4, is DVKVTQSSRYLVKRTGEKVFLECVQDMDHENMFWYRQDPGLGLRLIYFSYDVKMKEKGDIPEGYSVSREKKERFSLILESASTNQTSMYLCASGTGGSLEKLFFGSGTQLSVL.

The chain has TRBV6-6 and TRBJ1-5; no definite D call. The CDR3 is 12 amino acids. V lost 5 bases and J lost 4, with 6 bases in between. Germline V gene data show CDR1 as MNHNY and CDR2 as SVGAGI (reference sequence). The CDR3 bases are TGTGCCAGCAGTCATACTAATCAGCCCCAGCATTTT. Translating gives CASSHTNQPQHF.

The chain links TRBV5-6 to TRBJ1-2, with D perhaps TRBD1 (5 bases). The V end was cut by 0 bases, the J end by 3 bases, with 12 bases between. The CDR3 covers 15 residues. The germline CDR1 and CDR2 sequences are SGHDT and YYEEEE. As DNA, the CDR3 is TGTGCCAGCAGCTTGGGACAGAGCGGGGACTATGGCTACACCTTC. This codes for CASSLGQSGDYGYTF.